The rows below give T cell receptor beta chains drawn from one sample of a study of cytomegalovirus exposure and HLA in healthy donors. Clones were read by immunoSEQ multiplex PCR, and TCRdb kept only the in-frame ones, dropping some. The sample lists about 140,000 clones; more than 75% were seen once. Sequences were obtained from PBMCs. Every receptor here comes from a male donor in good health and CMV-seronegative. The CDR3 runs from the conserved cysteine through the conserved F or W. Fields, in order: V gene, D gene, clone size, J gene, CDR3 protein, CDR3 DNA. The D gene is left open where the match is weak. Expanded clones are given a class, and other clones once, few, many or no size at all.

TRBV2,TRBD2,-,TRBJ2-2,CASSDPPLASGTGELFF,TGTGCCAGCAGTGACCCACCTTTGGCTAGCGGGACCGGGGAGCTGTTTTTT
TRBV5-1,-,-,TRBJ2-7,CASSLEGGEYEQYF,TGCGCCAGCAGCTTGGAAGGGGGTGAGTACGAGCAGTACTTC
TRBV10-1,TRBD2,-,TRBJ2-7,CASSESAAGAYEQYF,TGCGCCAGCAGTGAGTCTGCGGCGGGAGCCTACGAGCAGTACTTC
TRBV30,-,-,TRBJ2-3,CAWAEGQRTDTQYF,TGTGCCTGGGCCGAGGGACAACGTACAGATACGCAGTATTTT
TRBV21-1,-,-,TRBJ1-2,CASSIPGTGLGYGYTF,TGTGCCAGCAGCATCCCCGGGACAGGGCTTGGCTATGGCTACACCTTC
TRBV7-8,TRBD1,few,TRBJ1-1,CASSPGDRGSTEAFF,TGTGCCAGCAGCCCGGGGGACAGGGGTTCCACTGAAGCTTTCTTT
TRBV5-4,-,-,TRBJ2-6,CASTLGTERVSGANVLTF,TGTGCCAGCACTTTGGGGACTGAGAGGGTCTCTGGGGCCAACGTCCTGACTTTC
TRBV9,-,-,TRBJ1-6,CASSGEGGSPLHF,TGTGCCAGCAGCGGGGAGGGGGGTTCACCCCTCCACTTT
TRBV6-5,TRBD1,-,TRBJ1-1,CASSPPPGGTEAFF,TGTGCCAGCAGCCCCCCCCCAGGGGGCACTGAAGCTTTCTTT
TRBV9,TRBD1,-,TRBJ2-7,CASSATGTGFYEQYF,TGTGCCAGCAGCGCTACCGGGACAGGCTTCTACGAGCAGTACTTC
TRBV6-6,-,many,TRBJ2-7,CASSQGKVGSYEQYF,TGTGCCAGCAGCCAGGGGAAAGTAGGCTCCTACGAGCAGTACTTC
TRBV30,-,-,TRBJ1-1,CAWSRDEAFF,TGTGCCTGGAGCAGGGATGAAGCTTTCTTT
TRBV6-5,-,-,TRBJ2-5,CASSYSAGIVTQYF,TGTGCCAGCAGTTACTCGGCAGGGATCGTGACCCAGTACTTC
TRBV7-2,TRBD2,-,TRBJ2-5,CASIPGLAGGRETQYF,TGTGCCAGCATCCCGGGACTAGCGGGGGGCAGGGAGACCCAGTACTTC
TRBV5-6,-,few,TRBJ1-4,CASSCETDPASATNEKLFF,TGTGCCAGCAGCTGTGAGACAGATCCCGCCTCTGCAACTAATGAAAAACTGTTTTTT
TRBV11-3,-,once,TRBJ2-6,CASSPRERTGANVLTF,TGTGCCAGCAGCCCCCGTGAGAGAACTGGGGCCAACGTCCTGACTTTC
TRBV4-3,TRBD1,-,TRBJ1-3,CASSRTGNFDTIYF,TGCGCCAGCAGCAGGACAGGGAATTTTGACACCATATATTTT
TRBV29-1,-,few,TRBJ1-2,CSVARQTRGYTF,TGCAGCGTTGCTCGCCAAACGAGGGGCTACACCTTC
TRBV9,-,-,TRBJ1-6,CASNPQGDGNSPLHF,TGTGCCAGCAACCCCCAGGGTGACGGTAATTCACCCCTCCACTTT
TRBV9,-,-,TRBJ2-5,CASSVTPRGTETQYF,TGTGCCAGCAGCGTCACCCCCCGGGGAACCGAGACCCAGTACTTC
TRBV6-4,TRBD1,-,TRBJ1-4,CASSDSEDRDEKLFF,TGTGCCAGCAGTGACTCGGAAGACAGGGATGAAAAACTGTTTTTT
TRBV5-4,-,-,TRBJ1-6,CASSSPQEGTNSPLHF,TGTGCCAGCAGCTCCCCCCAGGAGGGCACTAATTCACCCCTCCACTTT
TRBV4-2,-,-,TRBJ1-3,CASSQIAGRSGNTIYF,TGTGCCAGCAGCCAAATTGCAGGTCGCTCTGGAAACACCATATATTTT
TRBV6-5,-,-,TRBJ1-1,CASSATTAPNTEAFF,TGTGCCAGCAGTGCAACGACAGCGCCTAACACTGAAGCTTTCTTT
TRBV30,-,-,TRBJ2-7,CAWSVGGEQYF,TGTGCCTGGAGTGTCGGTGGCGAGCAGTACTTC
TRBV15,TRBD2,-,TRBJ2-5,CATSRGEGTETQYF,TGTGCCACCAGCAGAGGGGAGGGGACAGAGACCCAGTACTTC
TRBV30,-,-,TRBJ2-3,CAWSTGLEDTQYF,TGTGCCTGGAGTACAGGGCTGGAGGATACGCAGTATTTT
TRBV6-6,-,-,TRBJ1-6,CASSYGSGTINSPLHF,TGTGCCAGCAGTTACGGCTCCGGGACAATCAATTCACCCCTCCACTTT
TRBV21-1,-,-,TRBJ2-7,CASTRLAGGRQIMPYEQYF,TGTGCCAGCACCCGACTAGCGGGGGGGCGCCAAATAATGCCCTACGAGCAGTACTTC
TRBV7-2,TRBD2,-,TRBJ2-3,CASSLAMRGGMGTQYF,TGTGCCAGCAGCTTAGCCATGCGGGGGGGCATGGGTACGCAGTATTTT
TRBV6-4,TRBD1,-,TRBJ1-6,CASSVVQGASPLHF,TGTGCCAGCAGTGTTGTTCAGGGGGCTTCACCCCTCCACTTT
TRBV5-1,-,-,TRBJ2-5,CASSLEGGLQETQYF,TGCGCCAGCAGCTTGGAGGGGGGGCTCCAAGAGACCCAGTACTTC
TRBV6-1,TRBD1,-,TRBJ2-7,CASSGPGGYEQYF,TGTGCCAGCAGTGGTCCAGGGGGCTACGAGCAGTACTTC
TRBV25-1,-,-,TRBJ1-4,CASSDLTELNEKLFF,TGTGCCAGCAGTGATTTGACAGAGCTCAATGAAAAACTGTTTTTT
TRBV5-4,-,-,TRBJ2-2,CASSPPSGTGELFF,TGTGCCAGCAGCCCTCCCAGCGGGACCGGGGAGCTGTTTTTT
TRBV10-2,-,-,TRBJ2-3,CASFFEGQYF,TGCGCCAGCTTCTTTGAGGGGCAGTATTTT
TRBV7-2,-,-,TRBJ1-2,CASSFSYRENYGYTF,TGTGCCAGCAGCTTCTCTTATAGGGAGAACTATGGCTACACCTTC
TRBV10-3,TRBD1,-,TRBJ1-5,CAADRGGNQPQHF,TGTGCCGCAGACAGGGGAGGGAATCAGCCCCAGCATTTT
TRBV18,-,-,TRBJ1-4,CASSPFNTGALPLATNEKLFF,TGTGCCAGCTCGCCATTTAATACAGGCGCCCTACCCCTCGCAACTAATGAAAAACTGTTTTTT